This passage covers 30 T cell receptor beta chains from one sample sequenced in a study of T cell repertoires in cytomegalovirus infection. Each CDR3 protein is one row after TCRdb ran MiXCR on the reads. Of about 120,000 distinct CDR3 sequences listed, around 10% are singletons. Antigens for these TCRs are unknown. Sample: PBMCs, sequenced either directly or after in vitro stimulation (not recorded which). The receptors originated from a human donor in good health (CMV status not recorded). Some clones in this sample may be carry-over from other donors' samples.

This clonotype was detected only a few times. The chain couples TRBV18 to TRBJ1-1; 7 nucleotides agree with TRBD1. CDR3 size: 13 residues. Germline V gene sequence: CDR1 KGHSH, CDR2 LQKENI. V lost 3 bases to trimming and J lost 11 bases; unmatched junction nucleotides: 9. CDR3: CASSPDRSREAFF. The CDR3 DNA is TGTGCCAGCTCACCGGACAGGTCGAGGGAGGCTTTCTTT.

In this sample, this clonotype turned up a few times. V usage is TRBV29-1 and J usage is TRBJ2-3; D is possibly TRBD2 (6 bases). The CDR3 spans 17 residues. Germline lookup yields CDR1 SQVTM and CDR2 ANQGSEA. V dropped 7 bases and J dropped 4 bases, with 27 bases sitting between them. The chain's CDR3 is CSARTTSRRPLPDTQYF. CDR3 nucleotide sequence: TGCAGCGCACGAACCACTAGCAGACGGCCCCTGCCAGATACGCAGTATTTT.

The gene calls are TRBV6-1 and TRBJ2-1, with 7 bases that match TRBD2. V was pared by 6 bases and J by 8 bases, with 4 bases of the junction left unmatched. CDR3 length: 12 residues. Germline V gene data show CDR1 as MNHNS and CDR2 as SASEGT. The CDR3 DNA reads as TGTGCCAGCAGGGGGACTATTCATGAGCAGTTCTTC. Amino acid sequence: CASRGTIHEQFF.

This clonotype occurred many times. This sequence joins TRBV7-8 and TRBJ2-1, with TRBD2 matching over 9 bases. Per germline, CDR1 SGHVS and CDR2 FQNEAQ. The V and J ends lost 5 bases and 8 bases, in that order; junction bases with no gene match: 10. This CDR3 region has 15 residues. Here the CDR3 reads CASSPGVAGAHEQFF. The CDR3 nucleotides read TGTGCCAGCAGCCCCGGGGTAGCGGGAGCCCATGAGCAGTTCTTC.

This chain uses TRBV29-1 with TRBJ1-2; maybe TRBD1 (6 bases). Germline assignment: CDR1 SQVTM and CDR2 ANQGSEA. The length of the CDR3 is 12 residues. With 8 bases removed from V and 3 bases from J, the gap between germline ends came to 13 bases. The CDR3 nucleotides read TGCAGCACGTCGGACAGAGACTATGGCTACACCTTC. Its protein product is CSTSDRDYGYTF. Supplemented by reference TRBV29-1 and TRBJ1-2, the full variable domain reads SAVISQKPSRDICQRGTSLTIQCQVDSQVTMMFWYRQQPGQSLTLIATANQGSEATYESGFVIDKFPISRPNLTFSTLTVSNMSPEDSSIYLCSTSDRDYGYTFGSGTRLTVV.

This clonotype was counted ten times or more. The chain carries TRBV28 and TRBJ1-2; no reliable D call. The CDR3 runs to 13 residues. Germline V gene sequence: CDR1 MDHEN, CDR2 SYDVKM. The V end lost 2 bases, the J end lost 4 bases, and 8 bases lay between the germline ends. CDR3 region: CASSLGGGYGYTF. CDR3 sequence (DNA): TGTGCCAGCAGTTTAGGAGGTGGCTATGGCTACACCTTC.

J is TRBJ2-1 and V is TRBV24-1; 9 nucleotides line up with TRBD2. Germline V gene lookup returns CDR1 KGHDR and CDR2 SFDVKD. CDR3 length: 15 residues. The junction had 6 bases not matched to a gene; V was cut back by 5 bases and J by 5 bases. CDR3 in amino acids: CATSGAGGPHNEQFF. CDR3 sequence (DNA): TGTGCCACCAGTGGCGCGGGAGGGCCCCACAATGAGCAGTTCTTC.

This rearrangement joins TRBV12-3 or TRBV12-4 to TRBJ2-5, with D maybe TRBD1 (5 bases). The CDR3 covers 13 residues. Trimming removed 3 bases at V and 2 bases at J, with 7 bases between. CDR3 in amino acids: CASSLTAQETQYF. The CDR3 nucleotides read TGTGCCAGCAGTTTGACAGCACAAGAGACCCAGTACTTC.

This clonotype was counted ten times or more. The J gene is TRBJ2-1, the V gene TRBV24-1; TRBD1 might be the D (5 bases). Germline values: CDR1 KGHDR, CDR2 SFDVKD. This CDR3 has 15 amino acids. The germline V and J ends were trimmed by 4 bases and 5 bases, with 14 bases remaining between them. CDR3: CATSDPGQGHNEQFF. The CDR3, as DNA: TGTGCCACCAGTGACCCCGGGCAGGGCCACAATGAGCAGTTCTTC.

Many counts were recorded for this clonotype. The V gene is TRBV14, the J gene TRBJ1-1; a possible D gene is TRBD1 (6 bases). The ends were cut back, 1 base at V and 2 bases at J, with 14 bases in the middle. The germline V gene encodes CDR1 SGHDN and CDR2 FVKESK. The CDR3 loop spans 16 amino acids. CDR3 in DNA: TGTGCCAGCAGCCAAGGAAAGGACAGCTATAACACTGAAGCTTTCTTT. As protein: CASSQGKDSYNTEAFF.

This clonotype was observed at least ten times. This chain uses TRBV25-1 with TRBJ2-3; tentatively, D is TRBD1 or TRBD2 (5 bases each). Germline lookup yields CDR1 MGHDK and CDR2 SYGVNS. This CDR3 is built from 13 residues. V was trimmed by 3 bases and J by 13 bases, leaving 17 bases between them. The CDR3 coding sequence is TGTGCCAGCAGTGATTCGTCGGGGCTTGGGGAGTATTTT. Translation: CASSDSSGLGEYF.

There are a few counts of this clonotype. The J gene is TRBJ1-4, the V gene TRBV18; the D gene is possibly TRBD1 (6 bases). V was cut by 3 bases and J by 8 bases, with 13 bases left in between. CDR1 is KGHSH, CDR2 LQKENI, per germline. The CDR3 sequence is 14 residues long. CDR3 in amino acids: CASSPPGGVEKLFF. The CDR3 region has the DNA TGTGCCAGCTCACCCCCGGGGGGCGTCGAAAAACTGTTTTTT.

This chain joins TRBV2 and TRBJ2-3; the match to TRBD2 covers 7 bases. V lost 10 bases and J lost 4; bases outside the gene matches: 8. Germline lookup yields CDR1 SNHLY and CDR2 FYNNEI. The CDR3 loop spans 13 amino acids. The CDR3 sequence: CATLGGEADTQYF. The CDR3 nucleotides are TGTGCCACCCTGGGGGGGGAGGCAGATACGCAGTATTTT. Filled out from reference TRBV2 and TRBJ2-3, the complete variable domain reads EPEVTQTPSHQVTQMGQEVILRCVPISNHLYFYWYRQILGQKVEFLVSFYNNEISEKSEIFDDQFSVERPDGSNFTLKIRSTKLEDSAMYFCATLGGEADTQYFGPGTRLTVL.

This CDR3 is CATSRDLAGADTQYF. The CDR3 DNA reads as TGTGCCACCAGCAGAGATCTGGCGGGAGCAGATACGCAGTATTTT. The chain joins TRBV15 to TRBJ2-3; TRBD2 matches at 7 bases. The CDR3 covers 15 residues. The germline gives CDR1 LNHNV, CDR2 YYDKDF (reference sequence). The trim removed 0 bases at V and 4 bases at J, leaving 4 bases unmatched.

This clonotype was counted ten times or more. The chain links TRBV6-2 or TRBV6-3 to TRBJ1-1, with D possibly matching TRBD1 (6 bases). Trimming took 5 bases from V and 4 from J, leaving 14 bases between them. Germline lookup yields CDR1 MNHEY and CDR2 SVGEGT. The CDR3 contains 14 residues. CDR3 bases: TGTGCCAGCAGTCTAGGGGGGCCGGGCACTGAAGCTTTCTTT. This encodes CASSLGGPGTEAFF.

The chain couples TRBV9 to TRBJ2-1; maybe TRBD2 (5 bases). CDR3 length: 13 residues. The V gene lost 3 bases and the J gene lost 5 bases, with 9 bases spanning the gap. The germline V gene has CDR1 SGDLS and CDR2 YYNGEE. The CDR3 spells CASSAGVHNEQFF. The CDR3 region has the DNA TGTGCCAGCAGCGCCGGGGTCCACAATGAGCAGTTCTTC.

This clonotype appeared many times. This chain joins TRBV7-8 and TRBJ2-1, with D perhaps matching TRBD1 (5 bases). This CDR3 is built from 13 residues. V gave up 4 bases and J gave up 4 bases, with 8 bases separating them. From germline, CDR1 is SGHVS and CDR2 FQNEAQ. CDR3 DNA sequence: TGTGCCAGCAGCTCACGACAGTACAATGAGCAGTTCTTC. This translates into CASSSRQYNEQFF.

This clonotype was recorded many times. This chain connects TRBV7-9 to TRBJ2-7; tentatively, D is TRBD1 or TRBD2 (5 bases each). The CDR3 runs 13 residues. Trimming shortened V by 3 bases and J by 7 bases, and 13 bases separated the two germline ends. Germline V gene data show CDR1 as SEHNR and CDR2 as FQNEAQ (reference sequence). The CDR3 region has the DNA TGTGCCAGCAGCTTTCTTGGGGGTGAAGAGCAGTACGTC. Amino acid sequence: CASSFLGGEEQYV.

The chain joins TRBV6-1 to TRBJ1-5; 8 nucleotides match TRBD1. Per the germline V gene, CDR1 is MNHNS and CDR2 is SASEGT. The CDR3 runs 17 residues. V shed 11 bases and J 0 bases; nucleotides not matched to a gene: 15. In nucleotides, the CDR3 is TGTGCCGGGGGACAGGAGCTCGGGGGCTATAGCAATCAGCCCCAGCATTTT. This gives the protein CAGGQELGGYSNQPQHF.

This chain links TRBV7-2 with TRBJ1-2; D is possibly TRBD1 (5 bases). The CDR3 extends over 14 amino acids. Trimming left V 8 bases short and J 8 bases short, with 21 bases between. Germline loops: CDR1 SGHTA, CDR2 FQGNSA. DNA for the CDR3: TGTGCCAGCTCCACCCCCGGGACTTTTTGGGGCTACACCTTC. Translation gives CASSTPGTFWGYTF.

This clonotype was counted ten times or more. This rearrangement joins TRBV6-1 to TRBJ1-5; D unresolved. Germline V gene data show CDR1 as MNHNS and CDR2 as SASEGT. This CDR3 spans 15 amino acids. Trimming left V 6 bases short and J 1 base short, with 13 bases between. CDR3 bases: TGTGCCAGCAGGAGAGAGCTGACGAGCAATCAGCCCCAGCATTTT. Amino acid sequence: CASRRELTSNQPQHF.

This clonotype was detected many times. J is TRBJ2-7 and V is TRBV4-1; 9 bases align to TRBD2. The length of the CDR3 is 20 residues. CDR1 and CDR2 from the germline V gene are MGHRA and YSYEKL. Trimming at V came to 4 bases and at J to 6 bases, leaving 25 bases not matched to a gene. In DNA, the CDR3 is TGCGCCAGCAGCCGCATGGTCTGGCGGGAGGGCCGCGTTGGTTCCGCCGAGCAGTACTTC. This codes for CASSRMVWREGRVGSAEQYF.

This chain links TRBV4-1 with TRBJ2-2, with a weak D call TRBD1 (6 bases). The CDR3 extends over 14 amino acids. Per germline, CDR1 MGHRA and CDR2 YSYEKL. Trimming took off 6 bases at V and 7 bases at J, with 15 bases between the two ends. DNA of the CDR3: TGCGCCAGCAGACTTCTCAGGGGTGGCGGGGAGCTGTTTTTT. This codes for CASRLLRGGGELFF.

This rearrangement joins TRBV12-3 or TRBV12-4 to TRBJ2-3; 11 bases line up with TRBD2. The ends lost 10 bases at V and 3 bases at J; junction bases unmatched: 3. The CDR3 totals 13 residues. CDR3 coding DNA: TGTGCCATTAGCGGGAGGGGAACAGATACGCAGTATTTT. It is translated as CAISGRGTDTQYF.

This clonotype was seen more than once but under ten times. The V call is TRBV7-9, the J call TRBJ1-5, with D perhaps matching TRBD1 (5 bases). This CDR3 comprises 16 residues. Looked up from germline, CDR1 is SEHNR and CDR2 is FQNEAQ (reference sequence). Trimming shortened V by 0 bases and J by 3 bases, and 12 bases separated the two germline ends. The CDR3, as DNA: TGTGCCAGCAGCTTAGCCAGCCAGGGTAACAATCAGCCCCAGCATTTT. It yields the protein CASSLASQGNNQPQHF. Based on the CDR3 plus reference TRBV7-9 and TRBJ1-5, the full variable domain is DTGVSQNPRHKITKRGQNVTFRCDPISEHNRLYWYRQTLGQGPEFLTYFQNEAQLEKSRLLSDRFSAERPKGSFSTLEIQRTEQGDSAMYLCASSLASQGNNQPQHFGDGTRLSIL.

The chain carries TRBV2 and TRBJ2-2; 8 bases line up with TRBD2. The CDR3 loop spans 13 amino acids. Germline CDR1 reads SNHLY; CDR2 reads FYNNEI. V shed 8 bases and J 6 bases; nucleotides not matched to a gene: 5. CDR3 in amino acids: CASREGRSGELFF. The DNA for the CDR3 is TGTGCCAGCCGGGAGGGCAGATCCGGGGAGCTGTTTTTT.

There are many counts of this clonotype. The chain couples TRBV7-6 to TRBJ2-2; no reliable D call. Germline V lookup: CDR1 SGHVS, CDR2 FNYEAQ. Trimming shortened V by 5 bases and J by 5 bases, and 21 bases separated the two germline ends. The CDR3 runs to 17 residues. The chain's CDR3 is CASSLLVVSQGTGELFF. The CDR3 DNA reads TGTGCCAGCAGCCTCTTGGTCGTCTCCCAAGGGACCGGGGAGCTGTTTTTT.

There are many counts of this clonotype. The rearrangement links TRBV7-2 to TRBJ2-7, with 7 bases aligning to TRBD2. J gave up 0 bases and V 1 base, and 3 bases lay outside the gene matches. The length of the CDR3 is 15 residues. The germline V gene encodes CDR1 SGHTA and CDR2 FQGNSA. The CDR3 DNA sequence: TGTGCCAGCAGCTTAGACGGCGGGGGCTCCTACGAGCAGTACTTC. It encodes CASSLDGGGSYEQYF.

The rearrangement links TRBV3-1 to TRBJ2-1, with a possible D match to TRBD2 (5 bases). Germline lookup yields CDR1 LGHDT and CDR2 YNNKEL (reference sequence). Deletions cut 4 bases from V and 7 bases from J, with 11 bases between. The CDR3 contains 13 residues. The CDR3 here is CASSPGLTNEQFF. The CDR3 nucleotides read TGTGCCAGCAGCCCCGGACTTACTAATGAGCAGTTCTTC.

This clonotype appeared a few times. V usage is TRBV7-2 and J usage is TRBJ2-3; 10 bases align to TRBD2. The CDR3 is 18 residues long. V dropped 1 base and J dropped 8; count of bases not matched to a gene: 15. Per germline, CDR1 SGHTA and CDR2 FQGNSA. The chain's CDR3 is CASSLGVLAGDTGGTQYF. For the CDR3, the DNA is TGTGCCAGCAGCTTAGGCGTCCTAGCGGGAGACACGGGTGGTACGCAGTATTTT.